This entry features one TCR beta chain sequence. The antigen remains unidentified. Trimming removed 4 bases at V and 0 bases at J, with 10 bases between. CDR3 length: 14 residues. Germline V gene sequence: CDR1 SNHLY, CDR2 FYNNEI. This specimen comes from a study of a mutant IDH1 vaccine in newly diagnosed glioma. Background on the study: The study started vaccination 4-6 weeks after radiotherapy alone, or with temozolomide cycles. The treated group averaged approximately 42 years old and was around 60% male, approximately 38% female.

The time point: week 11, during vaccination. Doses of 300 ug of mutant IDH1 20-mer peptide were given with topical imiquimod. The donors had new WHO grade 3 or 4 astrocytomas; these were IDH1-mutant and ATRX-lost. The assay was immunoSEQ multiplex PCR, and TCRdb's table has in-frame clones only and misses some. Found here are roughly 120,000 clones, about four fifths of them singletons; the top ten hold around 5.5%. This clonotype was sampled from a man in his forties or fifties with glioma. This chain joins TRBV2 and TRBJ2-7, with no clear D. This specimen was PBMCs, taken from a glioma patient whose treatment included an IDH1 peptide vaccine. The CDR3 DNA sequence: TGTGCCAGCAGTGTGAATGGCCCCTCCTACGAGCAGTACTTC. Its protein product is CASSVNGPSYEQYF.